Each of the 29 T cell receptor beta chains below was sequenced from the same sample in a study of blood T cell repertoires in COVID-19. Here immunoSEQ multiplex PCR was the method, and the copy in TCRdb shows in-frame clones only, minus some. Among 200,000 to 250,000 clones listed, around 87% were seen once. Sequencing was carried out using PBMCs or T cells enriched from blood (not recorded which). These receptors all stem from a man between 25 and 39 years old who had been exposed to COVID-19.

The V gene is TRBV6-5, the J gene TRBJ1-2, with a tentative D call TRBD1 (6 bases). Germline V CDR1 and CDR2: MNHEY, SVGAGI. CDR3 length: 15 amino acids. Trimming removed 6 bases at V and 7 bases at J, with 21 bases between. The CDR3 spells CASSPSGGPISGYTF. The CDR3 DNA follows: TGTGCCAGCAGCCCCAGTGGGGGCCCGATTTCTGGCTACACCTTC.

The chain couples TRBV5-1 to TRBJ1-1; 7 positions match TRBD1. Germline V gives CDR1 SGHRS, CDR2 YFSETQ. J was trimmed by 11 bases and V by 0 bases; bases with no gene match: 7. The CDR3 extends over 13 amino acids. This CDR3 is CASSLVETGTAFF. The CDR3 nucleotides are TGCGCCAGCAGCTTGGTGGAGACAGGGACGGCTTTCTTT.

This sequence joins TRBV18 and TRBJ1-4; D uncertain. CDR3 size: 14 residues. V lost 4 bases and J lost 3, with 9 bases in between. CDR1 KGHSH and CDR2 LQKENI come from the germline V gene. CDR3 nucleotide sequence: TGTGCCAGCTCACTCGACGGGGCTAATGAAAAACTGTTTTTT. This encodes CASSLDGANEKLFF.

The chain combines TRBV19 with TRBJ2-7; the D gene is possibly TRBD2 (5 bases). V was pared by 5 bases and J by 0 bases, with 14 bases between. Germline V gene sequence: CDR1 LNHDA, CDR2 SQIVND (reference sequence). This CDR3 comprises 15 residues. The CDR3 sequence is CASSVSGLSSYEQYF. The DNA for the CDR3 is TGTGCCAGTAGTGTATCCGGACTTAGCTCCTACGAGCAGTACTTC.

The chain recombines TRBV7-9 with TRBJ1-1; D not resolved. The CDR3 has 14 amino acids. Germline CDR1 reads SEHNR; CDR2 reads FQNEAQ (reference sequence). Trimming shortened V by 7 bases and J by 11 bases, and 23 bases separated the two germline ends. The CDR3 DNA follows: TGTGCCAGCACCCTGCTAAATGACGGTGACTGGGCTTTCTTT. Its translation: CASTLLNDGDWAFF. Drawing the rest from reference TRBV7-9 and TRBJ1-1, the complete variable domain is DTGVSQNPRHKITKRGQNVTFRCDPISEHNRLYWYRQTLGQGPEFLTYFQNEAQLEKSRLLSDRFSAERPKGSFSTLEIQRTEQGDSAMYLCASTLLNDGDWAFFGQGTRLTVV.

This clone was detected only once. The chain combines TRBV11-2 with TRBJ1-2; 7 nucleotides match TRBD1. The germline V gene has CDR1 SGHAT and CDR2 FQNNGV. V shed 4 bases, J shed 6 bases, and the junction held 14 bases outside the gene matches. The CDR3 covers 16 residues. The CDR3 sequence: CASSSYLKGDRHGYTF. CDR3 DNA sequence: TGTGCCAGCAGCTCCTACCTAAAGGGGGACAGACATGGCTACACCTTC. The full variable domain, with the rest looked up from reference TRBV11-2 and TRBJ1-2, is EAGVAQSPRYKIIEKRQSVAFWCNPISGHATLYWYQQILGQGPKLLIQFQNNGVVDDSQLPKDRFSAERLKGVDSTLKIQPAKLEDSAVYLCASSSYLKGDRHGYTFGSGTRLTVV.

This clone was found a few times. This specimen includes other DNA sequences encoding the same CDR3. This chain joins TRBV5-1 and TRBJ2-1; 7 bases line up with TRBD1. The CDR3 runs to 15 residues. Germline CDR1 SGHRS, CDR2 YFSETQ. The V segment lost 1 base and the J segment 5 bases; nucleotides outside the gene matches: 6. The DNA of the CDR3 is TGCGCCAGCAGCTTGAGGGACAGACGAAACAATGAGCAGTTCTTC. It codes for CASSLRDRRNNEQFF.

The rearrangement uses TRBV7-7 and TRBJ1-4; D is possibly TRBD1 (5 bases). Deletions cut 9 bases from V and 7 bases from J, with 24 bases between. From germline, CDR1 is SSHAT and CDR2 FNYEAQ (reference sequence). The CDR3 is 16 residues long. Here the CDR3 reads CAREGGAVGGREKLFF. The CDR3 region has the DNA TGTGCCAGGGAAGGTGGGGCGGTGGGAGGGCGTGAAAAACTGTTTTTT. Filled out from reference TRBV7-7 and TRBJ1-4, the complete variable domain reads GAGVSQSPRYKVTKRGQDVTLRCDPISSHATLYWYQQALGQGPEFLTYFNYEAQPDKSGLPSDRFSAERPEGSISTLTIQRTEQRDSAMYRCAREGGAVGGREKLFFGSGTQLSVL.

This chain uses TRBV6-5 with TRBJ1-6; no definite D call. This CDR3 comprises 13 residues. V was cut by 3 bases and J by 7 bases, with 7 bases left in between. In germline, CDR1 is MNHEY, CDR2 SVGAGI. CDR3 sequence reads: CASSYSGNSPLHF. The CDR3 nucleotides are TGTGCCAGCAGTTATTCGGGAAATTCACCCCTCCACTTT.

The V and J genes are TRBV11-2 and TRBJ1-1; D might be TRBD1 (5 bases). With 5 bases removed from V and 5 bases from J, the gap between germline ends came to 21 bases. The CDR3 is 16 residues long. Germline V lookup: CDR1 SGHAT, CDR2 FQNNGV. The CDR3 sequence: CASSLGAGRKGTEAFF. The CDR3, as DNA: TGTGCCAGCAGCCTAGGGGCAGGCCGAAAGGGGACTGAAGCTTTCTTT.

Concerning this clone: The DNA is omitted, as the CDR3 cannot be located on it reliably, and the CDR3 follows TCRdb's listing. The CDR3 sequence is CASIHTPQVGSGNTIYF. The chain has TRBV21-1 and TRBJ1-3; the DNA was not used to check the table's D call, TRBD1. TRBV21-1 is a pseudogene locus. The CDR3 length equals 17 residues, ends included.

A few counts support this clone. The chain joins TRBV21-1 to TRBJ1-5. TRBV21-1 is listed as a pseudogene. The CDR3 is 15 amino acids. CDR3 sequence: CASSKILDFNQPQHF. In DNA, the CDR3 is TGTGCCAGCAGCAAAATACTGGACTTTAATCAGCCCCAGCATTTT.

The chain uses TRBV7-3 and TRBJ2-2; TRBD2 aligns across 12 bases. The CDR3 sequence is 18 residues long. J lost 1 base, V lost 5 bases, and 8 bases had no gene match. CDR1 is SGHTA, CDR2 FQGTGA, per germline. This CDR3 is CASSRLELAGGNTGELFF. CDR3 sequence (DNA): TGTGCCAGCAGCCGTCTCGAACTAGCGGGGGGGAACACCGGGGAGCTGTTTTTT. Full variable domain (rest looked up from reference TRBV7-3 and TRBJ2-2): GAGVSQTPSNKVTEKGKYVELRCDPISGHTALYWYRQSLGQGPEFLIYFQGTGAADDSGLPNDRFFAVRPEGSVSTLKIQRTERGDSAVYLCASSRLELAGGNTGELFFGEGSRLTVL.

The CDR3 is CAWSVTSYEQYF. The CDR3 nucleotides read TGTGCCTGGAGTGTTACATCCTACGAGCAGTACTTC. The chain employs TRBV30 and TRBJ2-7; D unresolved. Trimming pared 0 bases from V and 1 base from J, leaving 4 bases between. CDR1 is GTSNPN and CDR2 is SVGIG in the germline V gene (reference sequence). This CDR3 contains 12 residues.

The rearrangement uses TRBV5-4 and TRBJ2-2, with D perhaps TRBD2 (5 bases). Trimming shortened V by 3 bases and J by 7 bases, and 7 bases separated the two germline ends. This CDR3 contains 12 residues. The V gene's germline CDR1 is SGHNT and CDR2 YYREEE (reference sequence). The CDR3 DNA sequence: TGTGCCAGCAGCTACAGCGGCGGGGAGCTGTTTTTT. It translates to CASSYSGGELFF.

This rearrangement joins TRBV5-1 to TRBJ2-2; weak D call: TRBD1 (6 bases). V gave up 6 bases and J gave up 0 bases, with 12 bases separating them. CDR1 SGHRS and CDR2 YFSETQ come from the germline V gene. This CDR3 is built from 15 residues. The CDR3 bases are TGCGCCAGCACCCGGGACAACCCGAACACCGGGGAGCTGTTTTTT. It is translated as CASTRDNPNTGELFF.

The chain uses TRBV4-1 and TRBJ2-3; 12 nucleotides line up with TRBD2. Germline CDR1 and CDR2: MGHRA and YSYEKL. Trimming removed 6 bases from V and 0 bases from J; junction bases left unmatched: 19. The CDR3 spans 21 residues. CDR3 nucleotides: TGCGCCAGCAGGAGGGGTCGGGCTAGCGGGGGGGGATGGGCTAGCACAGATACGCAGTATTTT. Translating gives CASRRGRASGGGWASTDTQYF.

The chain joins TRBV10-3 to TRBJ2-7; D is perhaps TRBD2 (6 bases). The CDR3 is 14 residues long. The germline V gene has CDR1 ENHRY and CDR2 SYGVKD. The V end lost 6 bases, the J end lost 6 bases, and 18 bases lay between the germline ends. CDR3 in DNA: TGTGCCATCAGAGGCGTTGGCGGGGCCCGCGAGCAGTACTTC. This codes for CAIRGVGGAREQYF.

The count of this clone is one. The J gene is TRBJ2-7, the V gene TRBV6-5; D is unresolved. The length of the CDR3 is 14 residues. V was shortened by 11 bases and J by 3 bases, with 20 bases between the two germline ends. The germline gives CDR1 MNHEY, CDR2 SVGAGI. Here the CDR3 reads CARKRPQQNYEQYF. The DNA of the CDR3 is TGTGCCCGAAAACGACCACAGCAAAACTACGAGCAGTACTTC.

The chain uses TRBV5-1 and TRBJ2-5, with 7 bases identical to TRBD1. Germline CDR1 and CDR2: SGHRS and YFSETQ. CDR3 size: 14 residues. J lost 1 base, V lost 9 bases, and 9 bases had no gene match. For the CDR3, the DNA is TGCGCCACCACCCTGGGGACAGTCCAAGAGACCCAGTACTTC. It translates to CATTLGTVQETQYF.

This clone was observed once. This chain links TRBV6-1 with TRBJ2-2; 9 bases agree with TRBD2. This CDR3 comprises 17 residues. V shed 0 bases and J 4 bases; nucleotides not matched to a gene: 6. Looked up from germline, CDR1 is MNHNS and CDR2 is SASEGT. As DNA, the CDR3 is TGTGCCAGCAGTGAAGCTCCGCTAGCGGGGACCACCGGGGAGCTGTTTTTT. It specifies CASSEAPLAGTTGELFF.

This clone came up once. V is TRBV18 and J is TRBJ1-1, with TRBD1 matching over 7 bases. From germline, CDR1 is KGHSH and CDR2 LQKENI. Trimming at V came to 6 bases and at J to 4 bases, leaving 11 bases not matched to a gene. The CDR3 extends over 15 amino acids. The CDR3 loop is CASSLNSQGGTEAFF. For the CDR3, the DNA is TGTGCCAGCTCCCTAAATTCCCAGGGGGGCACTGAAGCTTTCTTT.

This sequence joins TRBV9 and TRBJ1-5; D might be TRBD1 (6 bases). V shed 4 bases and J shed 6 bases, with 14 bases lying between them. The CDR3 covers 14 residues. Germline assignment: CDR1 SGDLS and CDR2 YYNGEE. The CDR3, as DNA: TGTGCCAGCAGCCCGGGCGGGGGCGTTCAGCCCCAGCATTTT. It translates to CASSPGGGVQPQHF.

The table lists this clone with a few counts. The chain carries TRBV27 and TRBJ2-7; tentative D call: TRBD2 (6 bases). V gave up 4 bases and J gave up 2 bases, with 9 bases separating them. The germline V gene has CDR1 MNHEY and CDR2 SMNVEV (reference sequence). The CDR3 has 13 residues. This chain's CDR3 is CASSSAGPYEQYF. CDR3 nucleotides: TGTGCCAGCAGTTCAGCGGGCCCCTACGAGCAGTACTTC.

This chain connects TRBV7-9 to TRBJ1-2, with unresolved D. V was clipped by 4 bases and J by 1 base, with 10 bases between them. The CDR3 length is 14 residues. CDR1 and CDR2 from the germline V gene are SEHNR and FQNEAQ (reference sequence). This chain's CDR3 is CASSSYGVNYGYTF. The CDR3 DNA follows: TGTGCCAGCAGCTCTTATGGAGTTAACTATGGCTACACCTTC.

The V gene is TRBV15, the J gene TRBJ1-1; D may be TRBD1 (6 bases). Trimming removed 5 bases from V and 3 bases from J, with 22 bases in between. CDR3 length: 17 amino acids. Germline CDR1 LNHNV, CDR2 YYDKDF (reference sequence). The CDR3 coding sequence is TGTGCCACCAGCGGGTCGAGGACAGTAAGAAGTGACACTGAAGCTTTCTTT. It specifies CATSGSRTVRSDTEAFF.

The chain uses TRBV7-9 and TRBJ1-1, with 9 bases that match TRBD1. Unmatched junction bases numbered 4, after V lost 6 bases and J lost 5 bases. The germline CDR1 and CDR2 sequences are SEHNR and FQNEAQ (reference sequence). This CDR3 region has 13 residues. CDR3 protein: CASRSDRGTEAFF. Here the CDR3 DNA reads TGTGCCAGCAGATCCGACAGGGGGACTGAAGCTTTCTTT.

The chain uses TRBV28 and TRBJ2-1, with a tentative D call TRBD2 (7 bases). The V end lost 7 bases, the J end lost 4 bases, and 14 bases lay between the germline ends. The V gene's germline CDR1 is MDHEN and CDR2 SYDVKM. The CDR3 covers 14 residues. CDR3 in amino acids: CASNPGGRYNEQFF. The DNA of the CDR3 is TGTGCCAGCAACCCGGGGGGCCGTTACAATGAGCAGTTCTTC. Full variable domain (outside the CDR3, taken from reference TRBV28 and TRBJ2-1): DVKVTQSSRYLVKRTGEKVFLECVQDMDHENMFWYRQDPGLGLRLIYFSYDVKMKEKGDIPEGYSVSREKKERFSLILESASTNQTSMYLCASNPGGRYNEQFFGPGTRLTVL.

V and J are TRBV3-1 (or the pseudogene TRBV3-2) and TRBJ1-1, with TRBD1 matching 10 bases. The CDR3 extends over 16 amino acids. The germline V gene encodes CDR1 LGHDT and CDR2 YNNKEL (reference sequence). Unmatched junction bases numbered 9, after V lost 3 bases and J lost 5 bases. The chain's CDR3 is CASSQKLGTGETEAFF. CDR3 DNA: TGTGCCAGCAGCCAGAAACTGGGGACAGGGGAGACTGAAGCTTTCTTT.